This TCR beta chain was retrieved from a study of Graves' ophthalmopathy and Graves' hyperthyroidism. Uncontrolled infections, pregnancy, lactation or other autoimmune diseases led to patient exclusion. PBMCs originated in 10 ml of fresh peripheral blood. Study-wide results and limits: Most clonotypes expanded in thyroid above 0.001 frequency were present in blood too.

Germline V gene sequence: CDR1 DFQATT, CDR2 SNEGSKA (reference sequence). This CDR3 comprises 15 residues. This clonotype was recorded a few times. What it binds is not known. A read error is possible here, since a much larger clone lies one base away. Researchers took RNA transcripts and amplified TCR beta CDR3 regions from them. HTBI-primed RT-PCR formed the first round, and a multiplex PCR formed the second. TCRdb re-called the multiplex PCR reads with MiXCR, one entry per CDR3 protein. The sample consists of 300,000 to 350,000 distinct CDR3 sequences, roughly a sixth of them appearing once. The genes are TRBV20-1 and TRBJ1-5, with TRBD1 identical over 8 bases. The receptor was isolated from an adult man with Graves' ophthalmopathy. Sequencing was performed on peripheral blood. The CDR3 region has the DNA TGCACTGCTAGAGTTACGGACAGGGGCAATCAGCCCCAGCATTTT. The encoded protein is CTARVTDRGNQPQHF.